The clone carrying this T cell receptor (beta chain) was counted between two and nine times. The sample comes from a study of blood T cell repertoires in COVID-19. The CDR3 runs to 16 residues. The trim removed 4 bases at V and 5 bases at J, leaving 13 bases unmatched. CDR1 and CDR2 (germline): MDHEN, SYDVKM. Per the study methods: For nucleated cells, counts were estimated from reference gene primer amplification. Libraries were prepared by immunoSEQ multiplex PCR; TCRdb keeps only in-frame clonotypes and omits some of them. The DNA gave D and trimming, while V, J and clone size come from that table. The sample has roughly 120,000 clones, less than 85% seen once.

The J gene is TRBJ1-2, the V gene TRBV28, with 7 bases fitting TRBD1. The TCR comes from a woman of 80 years or more with acute or convalescent COVID-19. Specimen: peripheral blood. The CDR3 DNA sequence: TGTGCCAGCAGTTCGGCTGGGACAGCGAACGGGTATGGCTACACCTTC. Residues: CASSSAGTANGYGYTF.